Detailed here is one TCR beta chain. What this receptor recognizes is not known. This sample was taken from a study of monozygotic twins with inflammatory bowel disease (dated by TCRdb to the late 2010s). About the study as a whole: In total, approximately 30 monozygotic twin pairs made up the full study: 19 Danish pairs, all IBD-discordant, plus nine German pairs, of which four were IBD-concordant and five were IBD-discordant. The search for disease-associated traits relied mainly on comparing, within discordant pairs, IBD patients with their genetically identical healthy co-twins. Each individual had, on average, about 151 000 unique TCRalpha sequences and 181 000 unique TCRbeta sequences available for analysis.

An approximately 2.5 ml peripheral blood sample was drawn into PAXgene tubes per donor and stored at -80°C. Without T cell sorting, total RNA was isolated from whole blood using the PAXgene blood miRNA kit on an automated QIAcube. Peripheral blood from monozygotic twin pairs, either concordant or discordant for inflammatory bowel disease, underwent deep TCRalpha and TCRbeta repertoire profiling that used unique molecular barcoding. Smoking habits were recorded for all twin pairs, and individuals were classified as current, former or never smokers. Library construction relied on 5' RACE. The input for every TCR library was around 4,000 ng of total RNA. For each sample, cDNA was synthesized in eight separate reactions using SMARTScribe reverse transcriptase. Unique molecular identifiers containing a 6-nucleotide sample barcode were introduced through template switching during cDNA synthesis. TCRalpha and TCRbeta cDNA was amplified in two nested PCRs of approximately 17 and 9 cycles, and bead purification was carried out after each PCR. Before amplification, the cDNA was treated with uracil DNA-glycosylase and purified using the QIAquick PCR purification kit. The second PCR added Illumina TruSeq-compatible adapters along with sample-specific barcodes. TapeStation and Qubit were used to check library quality and concentration, and 4.5 to 5 ng of each library was pooled. Pooled libraries were sequenced on an Illumina HiSeq2500 single-index Rapid Run with 2 x 100 bp reads and custom sequencing primers. In the original analysis: MiGEC version 1.2.6 was used for UMI-based consensus assembly to correct PCR and sequencing errors. MiXCR version 2.1.1 handled V(D)J alignment, clonotype assembly and CDR3 extraction. Normalisation of gene usage, clonotype sharing and MAIT/NKT TCR abundance was achieved by analysing the top 1000, 10 000 and 20 000 clonotypes per sample. Diversity was computed as the inverse Simpson index with the vegan R package after downsampling to 27 000 UMIs. Paired Mann-Whitney U tests were applied to discordant twin pairs, and Benjamini-Hochberg correction was used for multiple testing. Following TCRdb reprocessing, every CDR3 protein sequence forms one entry, and DNA is not provided. These V and J calls are TCRdb output, not the study's own analysis. The sample table holds about 450,000 distinct CDR3 sequences. 2% to 2.5% of the sample is held by the ten biggest clonotypes.

The CDR3 has 17 amino acids, counting the end cysteine and phenylalanine. The nucleotide record is missing. From a lookup of the germline V gene, CDR1 and CDR2 are KGHDR and SFDVKD. Results and caveats for the whole study, not just this receptor: Concordant and discordant twins showed no difference in repertoire similarity, possibly because of limited statistical power. The results gave no support for a single strong signal or clonotype linked to IBD. Differing immunosuppressive treatments among patients may have added background noise and inter-individual variability to the repertoires. Different T cell subtypes could not be distinguished in the analysis. A decrease in TCRbeta repertoire diversity, as measured by inverse Simpson index, was observed in IBD patients compared with their healthy co-twins. Compared with healthy twins, IBD patients shared fewer clonotypes with other individuals, and the difference was most pronounced in patients with signs of disease activity.

The chain was built from TRBV24-1 and TRBJ2-2; TCRdb indicates TRBD2, and absent DNA this call remains unverified. Sample: blood. The origin of this receptor is a human donor with ulcerative colitis or Crohn's disease, or a healthy co-twin of an affected twin (not recorded which). The encoded CDR3 is CATPQPASGRFGGELFF.